The next 12 T cell receptor beta chains were all read from a single sample in a study of cytomegalovirus exposure and HLA in healthy donors. Both 60 Vbeta primers and 13 Jbeta primers went into the PCR. The data were produced by immunoSEQ multiplex PCR, yet TCRdb's version contains in-frame clones alone and is incomplete. The data hold about 160,000 clones, with 80% observed a single time. Sample: PBMCs. These receptors were obtained from a man aged 25 to 45 in good health and CMV-seronegative.

This clone was recorded once. The gene calls are TRBV15 and TRBJ2-7, with D hard to call. Deletions cut 0 bases from V and 3 bases from J, with 9 bases between. Germline CDR1 and CDR2: LNHNV and YYDKDF (reference sequence). The CDR3 is 14 residues long. CDR3 DNA sequence: TGTGCCACCAGCAGAGATCGGGTTTTCTACGAGCAGTACTTC. Translating it yields CATSRDRVFYEQYF.

The gene calls are TRBV27 and TRBJ2-7, with a weak D call TRBD1 (5 bases). CDR3 length: 22 amino acids. Looked up from germline, CDR1 is MNHEY and CDR2 is SMNVEV (reference sequence). V dropped 2 bases and J dropped 7 bases, with 39 bases sitting between them. The CDR3 sequence: CASSLRGAALDHLTPRSWEQYF. CDR3 bases: TGTGCCAGCAGTTTAAGGGGCGCCGCCCTTGACCACCTTACCCCCCGGTCCTGGGAGCAGTACTTC.

V is TRBV5-4 and J is TRBJ1-3, with D perhaps matching TRBD1 (5 bases). CDR1 SGHNT and CDR2 YYREEE come from the germline V gene (reference sequence). This CDR3 is built from 17 residues. Trimming stripped 0 bases from V and 2 bases from J, with 15 bases between. The CDR3: CASSLAAGTPTGNTIYF. The CDR3 DNA sequence: TGTGCCAGCAGCTTGGCGGCAGGGACTCCCACTGGAAACACCATATATTTT.

As for this clone: One end of the junction varies from germline; a read error may be responsible. This chain connects TRBV28 to TRBJ2-7; 9 nucleotides align to TRBD1. The CDR3 length is 14 residues. The V gene's germline CDR1 is MDHEN and CDR2 SYDVKM. The CDR3 loop is CASRSYSGGDRALF. The CDR3 DNA reads TGTGCCAGCAGGTCTTACTCTGGGGGGGACAGGGCCCTCTTC.

This clone was seen more than once but under ten times. The chain is built from TRBV7-6 and TRBJ2-7, with D perhaps matching TRBD2 (5 bases). Per germline, CDR1 SGHVS and CDR2 FNYEAQ. This CDR3 region has 12 residues. Trimming removed 3 bases from V and 6 bases from J, with 9 bases in between. CDR3 region: CASSFIRGEQYF. The DNA for the CDR3 is TGTGCCAGCAGCTTCATTCGGGGCGAGCAGTACTTC.

The V call is TRBV7-2, the J call TRBJ2-1, with TRBD2 identical over 9 bases. CDR1 is SGHTA, CDR2 FQGNSA, per germline. The ends lost 5 bases at V and 3 bases at J; junction bases unmatched: 8. The length of the CDR3 is 16 residues. The CDR3 spells CASSTTGTSSYNEQFF. The CDR3 DNA reads as TGTGCCAGCAGCACGACCGGGACTAGCAGCTACAATGAGCAGTTCTTC.

The V call is TRBV9, the J call TRBJ2-2; D not resolved. V was pared by 0 bases and J by 1 base, with 10 bases between. Germline-derived CDR1 and CDR2 are SGDLS and YYNGEE. The CDR3 has 16 residues. CDR3 amino acids: CASSVGARRNTGELFF. The CDR3, as DNA: TGTGCCAGCAGCGTAGGGGCACGCCGGAACACCGGGGAGCTGTTTTTT.

The V and J genes are TRBV7-9 and TRBJ1-1, with TRBD1 as a possible D gene (6 bases). This CDR3 spans 13 amino acids. CDR1 SEHNR and CDR2 FQNEAQ come from the germline V gene (reference sequence). V was clipped by 4 bases and J by 11 bases, with 17 bases between them. CDR3 protein: CASSSIGTFEAFF. The CDR3 DNA is TGTGCCAGCAGCTCGATTGGGACATTTGAGGCTTTCTTT.

The rearrangement uses TRBV7-9 and TRBJ2-1; 7 bases are a match to TRBD2. Germline CDR1 SEHNR, CDR2 FQNEAQ (reference sequence). This CDR3 is built from 15 residues. Germline trimming cut 4 bases from V and 5 bases from J; bases unmatched to any gene: 8. Here the CDR3 DNA reads TGTGCCAGCAGCTGGTCCCTAGCGGAGAACAATGAGCAGTTCTTC. Residues: CASSWSLAENNEQFF.

The rearrangement uses TRBV7-9 and TRBJ2-5; 9 nucleotides match TRBD2. CDR1 SEHNR and CDR2 FQNEAQ come from the germline V gene (reference sequence). Trimming removed 4 bases from V and 1 base from J; junction bases left unmatched: 10. The CDR3 consists of 17 residues. CDR3 in DNA: TGTGCCAGCAGCTCCAGGGCCCTAGCGGGATTCCAAGAGACCCAGTACTTC. Translated: CASSSRALAGFQETQYF.

CDR3 sequence reads: CASSRSRPLGSNTGELFF. The CDR3 region has the DNA TGTGCCAGCAGCCGCAGTAGGCCCCTAGGATCGAACACCGGGGAGCTGTTTTTT. The genes are TRBV27 and TRBJ2-2; D not resolved. The germline V gene has CDR1 MNHEY and CDR2 SMNVEV (reference sequence). The CDR3 length is 18 residues. Trimming removed 6 bases at V and 0 bases at J, with 20 bases between.

This clone was observed a few times. The chain employs TRBV5-8 and TRBJ1-2; TRBD1 is a possible D gene (6 bases). CDR3 length: 15 residues. Per the germline V gene, CDR1 is SGHTS and CDR2 is YDEGEE. V lost 3 bases to trimming and J lost 4 bases, with 16 bases between them. CDR3 DNA: TGTGCCAGCAGCTGGCCCCAGGGGATAAGCTATGGCTACACCTTC. It is translated as CASSWPQGISYGYTF. Combining the CDR3 with reference TRBV5-8 and TRBJ1-2 gives the whole variable domain EAGVTQSPTHLIKTRGQQATLRCSPISGHTSVYWYQQALGLGLQFLLWYDEGEERNRGNFPPRFSGRQFPNYSSELNVNALELEDSALYLCASSWPQGISYGYTFGSGTRLTVV.